Presented here are 29 T cell receptor beta chains from one specimen sequenced in a study of cytomegalovirus exposure and HLA in healthy donors. A multiplex PCR was run with 60 Vbeta primers and 13 Jbeta primers. Sequencing used immunoSEQ multiplex PCR; TCRdb keeps in-frame clones, though not all of them. The data contain 100,000 to 120,000 clones, about four fifths of them singletons. Source material: PBMCs. Every receptor here comes from a woman under 30 in good health and CMV-seronegative.

This sequence joins TRBV5-4 and TRBJ1-2, with TRBD1 identical over 8 bases. The CDR3 is 12 residues long. J gave up 5 bases and V 5 bases, and 2 bases lay outside the gene matches. The germline V gene has CDR1 SGHNT and CDR2 YYREEE (reference sequence). The CDR3 protein is CASSWTGYGYTF. The CDR3 coding sequence is TGTGCCAGCAGTTGGACAGGGTATGGCTACACCTTC. Based on the CDR3 plus reference TRBV5-4 and TRBJ1-2, the full variable domain is ETGVTQSPTHLIKTRGQQVTLRCSSQSGHNTVSWYQQALGQGPQFIFQYYREEENGRGNFPPRFSGLQFPNYSSELNVNALELDDSALYLCASSWTGYGYTFGSGTRLTVV.

This clone appeared once. The chain links TRBV19 to TRBJ2-3; TRBD2 matches at 9 bases. With 4 bases clipped from V and 4 bases from J, the junction kept 6 bases outside the gene matches. Germline CDR1 reads LNHDA; CDR2 reads SQIVND (reference sequence). The CDR3 sequence is 15 residues long. The CDR3 DNA reads TGTGCCAGTAGTAGTCCTAGCGGGGCGGCAGATACGCAGTATTTT. Amino acids: CASSSPSGAADTQYF.

The V gene is TRBV19, the J gene TRBJ1-2; no definite D call. Germline V CDR1 and CDR2: LNHDA, SQIVND (reference sequence). Trimming stripped 7 bases from V and 4 bases from J, with 13 bases between. There are 13 residues in the CDR3. CDR3 protein: CASNENRGYGYTF. CDR3 in DNA: TGTGCCAGTAACGAGAACCGAGGCTATGGCTACACCTTC.

The chain joins TRBV4-1 to TRBJ1-1, with TRBD1 as a possible D gene (5 bases). The CDR3 sequence is 13 residues long. The V gene lost 0 bases and the J gene lost 7 bases, with 9 bases spanning the gap. The germline V gene encodes CDR1 MGHRA and CDR2 YSYEKL. The CDR3 region is CASSQEGVGEAFF. CDR3 bases: TGCGCCAGCAGCCAAGAAGGGGTAGGTGAAGCTTTCTTT.

This rearrangement joins TRBV5-1 to TRBJ1-6, with TRBD1 matching over 12 bases. The CDR3 runs to 17 residues. Trimming at V came to 1 base and at J to 6 bases, leaving 5 bases not matched to a gene. In germline, CDR1 is SGHRS, CDR2 YFSETQ. The CDR3 DNA follows: TGCGCCAGCAGCTTGAGGGACAGGGGGCAAAGTAATTCACCCCTCCACTTT. It codes for CASSLRDRGQSNSPLHF.

CDR3 residues: CASSLKQGNQDTQYF. The DNA for the CDR3 is TGCGCCAGCAGCTTGAAACAGGGTAATCAGGATACGCAGTATTTT. The V gene is TRBV5-1, the J gene TRBJ2-3, with D maybe TRBD1 (6 bases). The V gene lost 1 base and the J gene lost 6 bases, with 15 bases spanning the gap. This CDR3 region has 15 residues. In germline, CDR1 is SGHRS, CDR2 YFSETQ.

V gene TRBV2 combines with J gene TRBJ1-4, with D perhaps matching TRBD1 (5 bases). The CDR3 is 14 residues long. From germline, CDR1 is SNHLY and CDR2 FYNNEI. Trimming took 3 bases from V and 11 from J, leaving 16 bases between them. The CDR3 loop is CASSDGGGGLKLFF. CDR3 nucleotides: TGTGCCAGCAGTGACGGGGGGGGAGGTCTGAAACTGTTTTTT.

CDR3 sequence reads: CASSQDRARKAYEQYF. DNA for the CDR3: TGCGCCAGCAGCCAAGATCGAGCGCGAAAGGCCTACGAGCAGTACTTC. V usage is TRBV4-1 and J usage is TRBJ2-7; unclear D gene. This CDR3 comprises 16 residues. Germline CDR1 and CDR2: MGHRA and YSYEKL. The germline V and J ends were trimmed by 0 bases and 2 bases, with 14 bases remaining between them.

DNA of the CDR3: TGTGCCAGTAATGGGGGGTACTCCTACAATGAGCAGTTCTTC. This sequence encodes CASNGGYSYNEQFF. V is TRBV9 and J is TRBJ2-1, with D perhaps matching TRBD2 (6 bases). CDR1 and CDR2 (germline): SGDLS, YYNGEE. The V and J ends lost 8 bases and 0 bases respectively, with 12 bases between them. The CDR3 loop spans 14 amino acids.

The rearrangement links TRBV5-1 to TRBJ2-7, with D possibly TRBD1 on 6 matching bases. The germline CDR1 and CDR2 sequences are SGHRS and YFSETQ. V was cut by 4 bases and J by 4 bases, with 15 bases left in between. This CDR3 spans 14 amino acids. The CDR3 reads CASSLRDIEYEQYF. The CDR3 DNA follows: TGCGCCAGCAGCCTCCGGGACATAGAATACGAGCAGTACTTC.

This clone appeared once. V gene TRBV2 combines with J gene TRBJ1-6, with 8 nucleotides matching TRBD1. The CDR3 is 14 amino acids. V was clipped by 6 bases and J by 9 bases; unmatched bases: 7. Germline values: CDR1 SNHLY, CDR2 FYNNEI. The CDR3 protein is CASRGQVITSPLHF. In DNA form, the CDR3 reads TGTGCCAGCAGGGGACAGGTCATAACTTCACCCCTCCACTTT.

The CDR3 loop is CASSTGTAASGNTIYF. Here the CDR3 DNA reads TGCGCCAGCAGCACAGGGACAGCAGCTTCTGGAAACACCATATATTTT. The genes are TRBV5-1 and TRBJ1-3; 7 bases fit TRBD1. The CDR3 contains 16 residues. V lost 4 bases, J lost 1 base, and 8 bases stayed unmatched. Germline V CDR1 and CDR2: SGHRS, YFSETQ. Using reference TRBV5-1 and TRBJ1-3 for the parts outside the CDR3, the full variable domain is KAGVTQTPRYLIKTRGQQVTLSCSPISGHRSVSWYQQTPGQGLQFLFEYFSETQRNKGNFPGRFSGRQFSNSRSEMNVSTLELGDSALYLCASSTGTAASGNTIYFGEGSWLTVV.

The chain recombines TRBV7-9 with TRBJ1-1; 8 bases line up with TRBD1. Per the germline V gene, CDR1 is SEHNR and CDR2 is FQNEAQ (reference sequence). Trimming cost V 5 bases and J 9 bases; bases outside gene matches: 5. The CDR3 consists of 12 residues. The CDR3 DNA is TGTGCCAGCAGCAGACGGGACAGGCAAGCTTTCTTT. It encodes CASSRRDRQAFF.

This chain links TRBV9 with TRBJ2-3, with D perhaps matching TRBD2 (5 bases). The CDR3 loop spans 14 amino acids. Germline V gene lookup returns CDR1 SGDLS and CDR2 YYNGEE. V was shortened by 2 bases and J by 1 base, with 8 bases between the two germline ends. CDR3 nucleotides: TGTGCCAGCAGCGTCCAGCGGCGCACAGATACGCAGTATTTT. It encodes CASSVQRRTDTQYF.

The count of this clone is one. The V and J genes are TRBV27 and TRBJ2-5; D is unresolved. Germline values: CDR1 MNHEY, CDR2 SMNVEV (reference sequence). Trimming cost V 0 bases and J 5 bases, with 10 bases left between them. The CDR3 sequence is 14 residues long. This chain's CDR3 is CASSLSSRGETQYF. In nucleotides, the CDR3 is TGTGCCAGCAGTTTATCGTCTAGAGGCGAGACCCAGTACTTC.

The V and J genes are TRBV28 and TRBJ2-3; TRBD1 aligns across 10 bases. The CDR3 totals 15 residues. In germline, CDR1 is MDHEN, CDR2 SYDVKM. Trimming at V came to 6 bases and at J to 4 bases, leaving 7 bases not matched to a gene. CDR3 sequence: CASSPLTGGSDTQYF. In DNA, the CDR3 is TGTGCCAGCAGCCCCTTGACAGGGGGCTCAGATACGCAGTATTTT.

This clone was observed once. Within the sample, other DNA sequences also encode this same CDR3. The gene calls are TRBV4-2 and TRBJ2-7; unclear D gene. Trimming cost V 1 base and J 6 bases, with 7 bases left between them. There are 12 residues in the CDR3. CDR1 and CDR2 (germline): LGHNA, YNFKEQ. The CDR3 region is CASSQGGIEQYF. CDR3 in DNA: TGTGCCAGCAGCCAAGGAGGTATCGAGCAGTACTTC.

This clone was found once. This rearrangement joins TRBV19 to TRBJ2-3, with D maybe TRBD2 (5 bases). This CDR3 has 19 amino acids. CDR1 and CDR2 (germline): LNHDA, SQIVND (reference sequence). The ends were cut back, 7 bases at V and 0 bases at J, with 26 bases in the middle. The chain's CDR3 is CASKKSGIQKPQSTDTQYF. The CDR3 nucleotides read TGTGCCAGTAAGAAATCGGGGATCCAGAAACCCCAAAGCACAGATACGCAGTATTTT.

In this sample, this clone turned up once. The V call is TRBV27, the J call TRBJ1-4; D gene ambiguous. The germline V gene encodes CDR1 MNHEY and CDR2 SMNVEV (reference sequence). Trimming took 1 base from V and 0 from J, leaving 12 bases between them. The CDR3 is 17 amino acids. DNA for the CDR3: TGTGCCAGCAGTTTATGGTCCGGAGGGTCAACTAATGAAAAACTGTTTTTT. Translated: CASSLWSGGSTNEKLFF.

V is TRBV6-1 and J is TRBJ1-5; D is unclear. The V end lost 7 bases, the J end lost 6 bases, and 10 bases lay between the germline ends. The CDR3 is made up of 12 amino acids. The germline gives CDR1 MNHNS, CDR2 SASEGT. The DNA for the CDR3 is TGTGCCAGCACGAGGGAGCGTCAGCCCCAGCATTTT. It codes for CASTRERQPQHF.

The J gene is TRBJ1-1, the V gene TRBV11-2; no clear D gene. Germline CDR1 SGHAT, CDR2 FQNNGV. This CDR3 region has 13 residues. Trimming removed 10 bases from V and 0 bases from J, with 12 bases in between. CDR3 coding DNA: TGTGCCACCTCATTAGAGATGAACACTGAAGCTTTCTTT. Its protein product is CATSLEMNTEAFF.

J is TRBJ2-4 and V is TRBV5-6; D is unresolved. CDR1 SGHDT and CDR2 YYEEEE come from the germline V gene. The CDR3 sequence is 11 residues long. Trimming left V 1 base short and J 6 bases short, with 2 bases between. The CDR3 protein is CASSLRNIQYF. The CDR3 DNA is TGTGCCAGCAGCTTGCGAAACATTCAGTACTTC.

V usage is TRBV27 and J usage is TRBJ1-5; D is uncertain. In germline, CDR1 is MNHEY, CDR2 SMNVEV (reference sequence). This CDR3 spans 14 amino acids. Trimming stripped 3 bases from V and 2 bases from J, with 8 bases between. The CDR3 DNA reads as TGTGCCAGCAGTTTCGGGTTTCGCAATCAGCCCCAGCATTTT. Its translation is CASSFGFRNQPQHF.

In its sample, this clone was seen a few times. CDR3 region: CASSQDRGGEKLFF. DNA for the CDR3: TGTGCCAGCAGTCAGGACAGGGGAGGTGAAAAACTGTTTTTT. The chain joins TRBV2 to TRBJ1-4, with TRBD1 matching over 9 bases. This CDR3 spans 14 amino acids. Germline V CDR1 and CDR2: SNHLY, FYNNEI. J lost 7 bases, V lost 5 bases, and 5 bases had no gene match. Drawing the rest from reference TRBV2 and TRBJ1-4, the complete variable domain is EPEVTQTPSHQVTQMGQEVILRCVPISNHLYFYWYRQILGQKVEFLVSFYNNEISEKSEIFDDQFSVERPDGSNFTLKIRSTKLEDSAMYFCASSQDRGGEKLFFGSGTQLSVL.

V usage is TRBV6-1 and J usage is TRBJ1-2, with TRBD1 identical over 7 bases. The CDR3 contains 14 residues. Germline assignment: CDR1 MNHNS and CDR2 SASEGT. V lost 4 bases, J lost 8 bases, and 10 bases stayed unmatched. DNA for the CDR3: TGTGCCAGCAGTGGCCCCATAGGGGGCATCGGCTACACCTTC. Protein sequence: CASSGPIGGIGYTF.

The chain uses TRBV29-1 and TRBJ2-7, with 10 bases that match TRBD2. CDR1 SQVTM and CDR2 ANQGSEA come from the germline V gene. Trimming at V came to 8 bases and at J to 0 bases, leaving 4 bases not matched to a gene. The CDR3 runs to 13 residues. The CDR3 DNA sequence: TGCAGCTCTCGACTAGCGGGCTCCTACGAGCAGTACTTC. Amino acid sequence: CSSRLAGSYEQYF.

As DNA, the CDR3 is TGTGCCAGCAGTTTATCCGGGACACCATATGAGCCCCAGCATTTT. Translated: CASSLSGTPYEPQHF. This rearrangement joins TRBV28 to TRBJ1-5; D might be TRBD1 (6 bases). The CDR3 sequence is 15 residues long. V shed 1 base and J shed 8 bases, with 15 bases lying between them. The germline V gene encodes CDR1 MDHEN and CDR2 SYDVKM.

The chain joins TRBV7-2 to TRBJ1-1; D remains unclear. V was trimmed by 1 base and J by 1 base, leaving 4 bases between them. The germline CDR1 and CDR2 sequences are SGHTA and FQGNSA. The CDR3 is 13 amino acids. CDR3 amino acids: CASSLDRNTEAFF. As DNA, the CDR3 is TGTGCCAGCAGCTTAGACAGGAACACTGAAGCTTTCTTT.

The gene calls are TRBV11-2 and TRBJ2-1, with TRBD2 identical over 13 bases. The CDR3 runs to 15 residues. CDR1 is SGHAT and CDR2 is FQNNGV in the germline V gene. V lost 3 bases and J lost 7; bases outside the gene matches: 3. CDR3 nucleotide sequence: TGTGCCAGCAGCTTTTTGACTAGCGGGGGGAATGAGCAGTTCTTC. It is translated as CASSFLTSGGNEQFF.